The clone carrying this T cell receptor (beta chain) was counted many times. An end of the junction does not agree with germline; a read error may underlie this. Germline V lookup: CDR1 SGHRS, CDR2 YFSETQ. This CDR3 comprises 16 residues. Sampling of bone marrow took place during active disease in every patient. The library was built from around 0.4 ug RNA with molecular barcoded adaptors for alpha/delta and beta/gamma chains. MiXCR was run by TCRdb on the reads, yielding one entry per CDR3 protein. The repertoire has roughly 35,000 distinct CDR3 sequences, roughly 13% of them found once; the top ten carry around 37%. The data originate from a study of read filtering for tumor transcriptome and immune sequencing.

The V and J genes are TRBV5-1 and TRBJ2-1; perhaps TRBD2 as D (5 bases). The receptor was isolated from a donor aged 40 or older with multiple myeloma. Source material: a population of CD138-negative cells sorted from bone marrow. CDR3 DNA: TGCGCCAGCAGCTTGGAGGGCGGGCGCTCCTACAATGAGCAGCTCTTC. It specifies CASSLEGGRSYNEQLF.